Below, 9 T cell receptor beta chains from the same sample are listed, as sequenced in a study of T cells in Graves' hyperthyroidism and ophthalmopathy. Amplification targeted TCR beta CDR3 regions from RNA transcripts. The TCR CDR3 was amplified in a first-round RT-PCR using the HTBI primer set. MiXCR, run by TCRdb on the multiplex PCR reads, gives a single entry per CDR3 protein. The table lists roughly 400,000 distinct CDR3 sequences, about 14% of them singletons. The sample consisted of blood. The receptors shown here come from a man aged 45-60 years with Graves' ophthalmopathy.

With respect to this clonotype: A single base separates this from a much larger clone, so it may be a read error. The rearrangement links TRBV2 to TRBJ2-2, with a tentative D call TRBD2 (6 bases). CDR3 size: 15 residues. Germline V gene data show CDR1 as SNHLY and CDR2 as FYNNEI. Trimming stripped 6 bases from V and 0 bases from J, with 11 bases between. CDR3 in DNA: TGTGCCAGCAGGACCGGGACTCCGAACACCGGGGAGCTGTTTTTT. It yields the protein CASRTGTPNTGELFF. The full variable domain, rest sourced from reference TRBV2 and TRBJ2-2, is EPEVTQTPSHQVTQMGQEVILRCVPISNHLYFYWYRQILGQKVEFLVSFYNNEISEKSEIFDDQFSVERPDGSNFTLKIRSTKLEDSAMYFCASRTGTPNTGELFFGEGSRLTVL.

The table lists this clonotype with many counts. This sequence joins TRBV28 and TRBJ2-1, with 9 bases matching TRBD2. Looked up from germline, CDR1 is MDHEN and CDR2 is SYDVKM. V was pared by 4 bases and J by 9 bases, with 13 bases of the junction left unmatched. CDR3 length equals 16 residues. The CDR3 loop is CASSSALGGRVVEQFF. In DNA, the CDR3 is TGTGCCAGCAGTTCCGCCCTAGGCGGGAGGGTGGTTGAGCAGTTCTTC.

This clonotype was observed at least ten times. The chain couples TRBV11-2 to TRBJ1-5; no definite D call. Trimming left V 0 bases short and J 7 bases short, with 7 bases between. CDR1 SGHAT and CDR2 FQNNGV come from the germline V gene. The CDR3 loop spans 13 amino acids. The CDR3 DNA sequence: TGTGCCAGCAGCTTAGATCGGAGGCAGCCCCAGCATTTT. Translating it yields CASSLDRRQPQHF. The full variable domain, in which reference TRBV11-2 and TRBJ1-5 provide the parts outside the CDR3, is EAGVAQSPRYKIIEKRQSVAFWCNPISGHATLYWYQQILGQGPKLLIQFQNNGVVDDSQLPKDRFSAERLKGVDSTLKIQPAKLEDSAVYLCASSLDRRQPQHFGDGTRLSIL.

This clonotype was seen ten or more times. The rearrangement joins TRBV3-1 to TRBJ1-2; no firm D call. Trimming shortened V by 0 bases and J by 7 bases, and 9 bases separated the two germline ends. CDR3 length: 13 residues. Germline V gene data show CDR1 as LGHDT and CDR2 as YNNKEL (reference sequence). In DNA, the CDR3 is TGTGCCAGCAGCCAAGAAGTCAGATCTGGCTACACCTTC. This gives the protein CASSQEVRSGYTF.

This clonotype was observed a few times. The V gene is TRBV28, the J gene TRBJ2-5; TRBD1 agrees at 10 bases. The V gene's germline CDR1 is MDHEN and CDR2 SYDVKM. The CDR3 is made up of 16 amino acids. Trimming at V came to 2 bases and at J to 4 bases, leaving 7 bases not matched to a gene. CDR3 sequence: CASSLQPGQGRETQYF. The CDR3 DNA sequence: TGTGCCAGCAGTTTACAACCGGGACAGGGGAGAGAGACCCAGTACTTC.

This clonotype has a count of ten or more. The genes are TRBV7-8 and TRBJ2-1, with D unresolved. CDR1 and CDR2 (germline): SGHVS, FQNEAQ. The V end lost 1 base, the J end lost 9 bases, and 13 bases lay between the germline ends. The CDR3 is 14 residues long. The CDR3 region is CASSLEPTPGEQFF. Written as DNA, the CDR3 is TGTGCCAGCAGCTTAGAGCCCACGCCGGGTGAGCAGTTCTTC.

This clonotype was detected many times. The chain links TRBV29-1 to TRBJ2-7, with 10 bases fitting TRBD2. Germline V gives CDR1 SQVTM, CDR2 ANQGSEA. The CDR3 is 14 residues long. V was clipped by 4 bases and J by 5 bases; unmatched bases: 8. This CDR3 is CSVAPSGSKNEQYF. The CDR3 DNA sequence: TGCAGCGTTGCTCCTAGCGGGAGTAAAAACGAGCAGTACTTC.

This clonotype was found many times. A read error may produce the germline difference seen at one junction end. J is TRBJ1-1 and V is TRBV7-7; no reliable D call. CDR1 is SSHAT, CDR2 FNYEAQ, per germline (reference sequence). The CDR3 loop spans 13 amino acids. In nucleotides, the CDR3 is TGTGCTAGCAGCTCCTACCGGGATTCAGAAGCTTTCTTT. It is translated as CASSSYRDSEAFF. Variable domain in full (rest from reference TRBV7-7 and TRBJ1-1): GAGVSQSPRYKVTKRGQDVTLRCDPISSHATLYWYQQALGQGPEFLTYFNYEAQPDKSGLPSDRFSAERPEGSISTLTIQRTEQRDSAMYRCASSSYRDSEAFFGQGTRLTVV.

This clonotype was detected ten times or more. The rearrangement links TRBV5-1 to TRBJ2-7; 11 bases fit TRBD1. Germline assignment: CDR1 SGHRS and CDR2 YFSETQ. The V gene end was trimmed by 1 base and the J gene end by 4 bases; junction bases not matched to a gene: 4. The CDR3 totals 15 residues. This CDR3 is CASSLMGQGDYEQYF. CDR3 in DNA: TGCGCCAGCAGCTTGATGGGACAGGGGGATTACGAGCAGTACTTC.